One and the same sample provided the 24 T cell receptor beta chains below, sequenced in a study of blood T cells in healthy people across ages. The authors ran a second PCR of 7 to 11 cycles using a sample-barcoded 5' primer and a J-beta primer mix. One entry per CDR3 protein results from TCRdb running MiXCR on the 5' RACE reads. The data contain fewer than 750,000 distinct CDR3 sequences, roughly 48% of them seen just once; the ten biggest clones take up under 30%. Sequenced sample: blood. The receptors come from a man aged 80 or over in good health.

This clonotype has at least ten counts. V usage is TRBV4-3 and J usage is TRBJ2-3; 8 bases line up with TRBD2. Trimming at V came to 4 bases and at J to 0 bases, leaving 3 bases not matched to a gene. The CDR3 consists of 15 residues. The germline V gene encodes CDR1 LGHNA and CDR2 YSLEER. The CDR3 DNA reads TGCGCCAGCAGCCGGACTAGCTCCAGCACAGATACGCAGTATTTT. Encoded protein: CASSRTSSSTDTQYF.

This clonotype was counted a single time. This chain joins TRBV5-1 and TRBJ2-7, with 8 positions matching TRBD2. This CDR3 spans 16 amino acids. Germline values: CDR1 SGHRS, CDR2 YFSETQ. After removal of 2 bases from V and 3 bases from J, the junction contained 10 bases not matched to a gene. CDR3 loop: CASSFLSAGGRYEQYF. The CDR3 DNA sequence: TGCGCCAGCAGCTTCCTTTCGGCGGGAGGTCGCTACGAGCAGTACTTC.

This clonotype has only a few counts. The CDR3 sequence is CASSELSLAGGDEQFF. DNA of the CDR3: TGTGCCAGCAGTGAATTGTCCCTAGCGGGAGGGGATGAGCAGTTCTTC. The chain joins TRBV25-1 to TRBJ2-1; 12 nucleotides agree with TRBD2. The germline CDR1 and CDR2 sequences are MGHDK and SYGVNS. The junction had 6 bases not matched to a gene; V was cut back by 1 base and J by 8 bases. The CDR3 has 16 amino acids. Together with reference TRBV25-1 and TRBJ2-1, the CDR3 gives the full variable domain: EADIYQTPRYLVIGTGKKITLECSQTMGHDKMYWYQQDPGMELHLIHYSYGVNSTEKGDLSSESTVSRIRTEHFPLTLESARPSHTSQYLCASSELSLAGGDEQFFGPGTRLTVL.

CDR3 sequence reads: CASSGQVQQFF. The CDR3 coding sequence is TGTGCCAGTAGCGGACAGGTTCAGCAGTTCTTC. The J gene is TRBJ2-1, the V gene TRBV19; TRBD1 matches at 7 bases. The CDR3 has 11 amino acids. With V trimmed by 6 bases and J by 11 bases, 4 bases remained unmatched. Germline V CDR1 and CDR2: LNHDA, SQIVND (reference sequence).

The gene calls are TRBV3-1 and TRBJ2-1, with D possibly matching TRBD2 (5 bases). CDR1 is LGHDT and CDR2 is YNNKEL in the germline V gene (reference sequence). V lost 3 bases and J lost 7, with 16 bases in between. This CDR3 region has 15 residues. The CDR3 DNA is TGTGCCAGCAGCCAGGATGTGGCGACGGGAAATGAGCAGTTCTTC. This translates into CASSQDVATGNEQFF.

The chain has TRBV6-2 or TRBV6-3 and TRBJ1-4, with D perhaps matching TRBD1 (6 bases). Germline V gives CDR1 MNHEY, CDR2 SVGEGT. This CDR3 is built from 13 residues. Trimming pared 4 bases from V and 10 bases from J, leaving 13 bases between. CDR3 amino acids: CASSLETGTKLFF. DNA for the CDR3: TGTGCCAGCAGTTTAGAAACAGGGACAAAACTGTTTTTT.

This clonotype was detected a few times. V usage is TRBV20-1 and J usage is TRBJ2-3, with 11 bases identical to TRBD2. CDR3 length: 16 amino acids. Trimming cost V 6 bases and J 6 bases; bases outside gene matches: 14. From germline, CDR1 is DFQATT and CDR2 SNEGSKA (reference sequence). The CDR3 reads CSAPRVAGGPGDTQYF. CDR3 DNA sequence: TGCAGTGCGCCGCGCGTAGCGGGAGGGCCAGGGGATACGCAGTATTTT.

The rearrangement joins TRBV29-1 to TRBJ2-2; D call uncertain. The V end lost 7 bases, the J end lost 2 bases, and 8 bases lay between the germline ends. The CDR3 length is 12 residues. In germline, CDR1 is SQVTM, CDR2 ANQGSEA. Written as DNA, the CDR3 is TGCAGCGCGGACCTCAACACCGGGGAGCTGTTTTTT. The encoded protein is CSADLNTGELFF.

V usage is TRBV7-2 and J usage is TRBJ1-2, with 7 bases that match TRBD1. The CDR3 sequence is 14 residues long. Germline V gene lookup returns CDR1 SGHTA and CDR2 FQGNSA. V trimming: 6 bases; J trimming: 3 bases; junction bases outside the gene matches: 7. CDR3 sequence reads: CASRRGQGDYGYTF. The CDR3 DNA sequence: TGTGCCAGCAGAAGAGGTCAGGGGGACTATGGCTACACCTTC.

The chain carries TRBV7-9 and TRBJ2-5; D is possibly TRBD2 (6 bases). Germline V gene data show CDR1 as SEHNR and CDR2 as FQNEAQ (reference sequence). Trimming cost V 11 bases and J 1 base, with 14 bases left between them. This CDR3 is 13 amino acids long. CDR3 loop: CAGTGTPQETQYF. CDR3 coding DNA: TGTGCCGGCACTGGGACTCCCCAAGAGACCCAGTACTTC.

This clonotype turned up a few times. The chain employs TRBV9 and TRBJ2-3; possibly TRBD1 or TRBD2 for D (5 bases each). Between the trimmed V and J ends, which lost 4 bases and 2 bases, there was a span of 23 bases. The germline V gene has CDR1 SGDLS and CDR2 YYNGEE. CDR3 size: 18 residues. The DNA of the CDR3 is TGTGCCAGCAGCCGGACCTCGCTGGGGACCGTCCTCACAGATACGCAGTATTTT. Protein: CASSRTSLGTVLTDTQYF.

This sequence joins TRBV20-1 and TRBJ2-7, with no clear D. This CDR3 is 14 amino acids long. The V and J ends lost 0 bases and 3 bases respectively, with 12 bases between them. The germline gives CDR1 DFQATT, CDR2 SNEGSKA (reference sequence). The CDR3 region is CSARDLRRFYEQYF. The CDR3 DNA follows: TGCAGTGCTAGAGATCTTAGAAGATTCTACGAGCAGTACTTC.

The chain joins TRBV12-3 or TRBV12-4 to TRBJ2-3; 9 nucleotides align to TRBD1. CDR3 length: 16 amino acids. V lost 8 bases and J lost 3; bases outside the gene matches: 12. The CDR3 loop is CASDLSGQGGTDTQYF. CDR3 coding DNA: TGTGCCAGCGACCTTTCGGGACAGGGAGGGACAGATACGCAGTATTTT.

CDR3 region: CASSFPGKGNTEAFF. The CDR3 DNA sequence: TGTGCCAGCAGTTTCCCAGGGAAGGGGAACACTGAAGCTTTCTTT. This chain connects TRBV6-2 or TRBV6-3 to TRBJ1-1; D is perhaps TRBD1 (5 bases). This CDR3 has 15 amino acids. Germline loops: CDR1 MNHEY, CDR2 SVGEGT. The V gene lost 4 bases and the J gene lost 1 base, with 13 bases spanning the gap.

The chain joins TRBV10-3 to TRBJ1-1, with 9 bases fitting TRBD1. The germline V gene has CDR1 ENHRY and CDR2 SYGVKD. Unmatched junction bases numbered 11, after V lost 5 bases and J lost 7 bases. The CDR3 spans 15 residues. The CDR3 DNA reads TGTGCCATCAGTCTCGGACAGGGGAGGGGGGGTGAAGCTTTCTTT. Protein: CAISLGQGRGGEAFF.

This clonotype was seen only a few times. The V and J genes are TRBV7-9 and TRBJ1-2; no clear D. The V end lost 4 bases, the J end lost 6 bases, and 15 bases lay between the germline ends. The germline V gene has CDR1 SEHNR and CDR2 FQNEAQ (reference sequence). CDR3 size: 14 residues. The CDR3 sequence: CASSYGRGADGYTF. CDR3 bases: TGTGCCAGCAGCTATGGACGAGGAGCGGATGGCTACACCTTC.

This clonotype was seen only a few times. The rearrangement links TRBV7-9 to TRBJ2-3; D is uncertain. V lost 2 bases and J 5 bases, leaving 11 bases between the germline ends. The CDR3 extends over 14 amino acids. CDR1 and CDR2 (germline): SEHNR, FQNEAQ (reference sequence). CDR3 sequence reads: CASSLSQHQDTQYF. For the CDR3, the DNA is TGTGCCAGCAGCTTATCCCAGCATCAAGATACGCAGTATTTT.

As for this clonotype: A much larger clone differs by one base, so this may be a read error. The rearrangement joins TRBV20-1 to TRBJ2-4; perhaps TRBD1 as D (6 bases). V was pared by 6 bases and J by 13 bases, with 16 bases between. The CDR3 totals 11 residues. CDR1 and CDR2 from the germline V gene are DFQATT and SNEGSKA (reference sequence). CDR3 protein: CSATGSGEQYF. The DNA for the CDR3 is TGCAGTGCCACAGGGTCTGGTGAGCAGTACTTC.

This clonotype was detected many times. The rearrangement joins TRBV6-5 to TRBJ1-1, with D uncertain. Trimming removed 2 bases at V and 4 bases at J, with 5 bases between. CDR1 and CDR2 (germline): MNHEY, SVGAGI. There are 12 residues in the CDR3. The CDR3 DNA reads TGTGCCAGCAGTTACAAGGGCACTGAAGCTTTCTTT. This translates into CASSYKGTEAFF.

The V and J genes are TRBV9 and TRBJ2-1; possibly TRBD1 or TRBD2 for D (5 bases each). The end of the DNA aligns better with TRBJ2-7, so the J call may be wrong. Germline CDR1 is SGDLS and CDR2 is YYNGEE. The CDR3 is 15 residues long. CDR3 sequence (DNA): TGTGCCAGCAGCGAGGGGACGCCCGCCTACAATGAGCAGTACTTC. Translation gives CASSEGTPAYNEQYF.

This clonotype was counted between two and nine times. The V gene is TRBV7-2, the J gene TRBJ1-2; the D gene is possibly TRBD1 (5 bases). Germline V CDR1 and CDR2: SGHTA, FQGNSA. V lost 5 bases to trimming and J lost 1 base, with 11 bases between them. The CDR3 length is 14 residues. In DNA, the CDR3 is TGTGCCAGCAGCCCGGGACTCCATAACTATGGCTACACCTTC. Translated, it gives CASSPGLHNYGYTF. Filled out from reference TRBV7-2 and TRBJ1-2, the complete variable domain reads GAGVSQSPSNKVTEKGKDVELRCDPISGHTALYWYRQSLGQGLEFLIYFQGNSAPDKSGLPSDRFSAERTGGSVSTLTIQRTQQEDSAVYLCASSPGLHNYGYTFGSGTRLTVV.

Only a few counts were recorded for this clonotype. V usage is TRBV7-2 and J usage is TRBJ2-1, with D perhaps TRBD2 (6 bases). The germline V and J ends were trimmed by 2 bases and 2 bases, with 13 bases remaining between them. The CDR3 is made up of 16 amino acids. The V gene's germline CDR1 is SGHTA and CDR2 FQGNSA. The DNA of the CDR3 is TGTGCCAGCAGCTTACGCCGGGAGAGGACCTACAATGAGCAGTTCTTC. This encodes CASSLRRERTYNEQFF.

The rearrangement links TRBV13 to TRBJ2-1; perhaps D is TRBD1 or TRBD2 (5 bases each). The germline V gene has CDR1 PRHDT and CDR2 FYEKMQ (reference sequence). This CDR3 spans 17 amino acids. Between the trimmed V and J ends, which lost 5 bases and 3 bases, there was a span of 20 bases. The CDR3 coding sequence is TGTGCCAGCAGCAAGAGGGGTCCCGGGGTCGGCTACAATGAGCAGTTCTTC. Protein product: CASSKRGPGVGYNEQFF.

The V and J genes are TRBV20-1 and TRBJ2-7; weak D call: TRBD1 (7 bases). There are 13 residues in the CDR3. V dropped 5 bases and J dropped 5 bases, with 16 bases sitting between them. The germline V gene encodes CDR1 DFQATT and CDR2 SNEGSKA (reference sequence). In nucleotides, the CDR3 is TGCAGTGCTGCGGGACAGCTAAACGACGAGCAGTACTTC. Amino acid sequence: CSAAGQLNDEQYF.